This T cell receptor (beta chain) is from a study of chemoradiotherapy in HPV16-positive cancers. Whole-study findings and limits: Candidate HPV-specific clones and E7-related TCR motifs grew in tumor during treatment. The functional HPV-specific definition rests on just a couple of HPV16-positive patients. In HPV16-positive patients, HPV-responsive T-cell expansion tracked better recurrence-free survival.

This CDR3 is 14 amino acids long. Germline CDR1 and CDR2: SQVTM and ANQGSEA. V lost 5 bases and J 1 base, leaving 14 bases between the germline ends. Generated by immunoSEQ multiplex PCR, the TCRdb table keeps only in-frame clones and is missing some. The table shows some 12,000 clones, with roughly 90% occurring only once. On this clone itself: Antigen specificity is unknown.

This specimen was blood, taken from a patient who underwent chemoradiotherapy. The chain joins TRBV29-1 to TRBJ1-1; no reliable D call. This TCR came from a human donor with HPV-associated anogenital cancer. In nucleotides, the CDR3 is TGCAGCGTTCTCTCCGGGCGGGCGAACACTGAAGCTTTCTTT. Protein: CSVLSGRANTEAFF.